The clone carrying this T cell receptor beta chain was observed a few times. Its antigen is unknown. After removal of 3 bases from V and 9 bases from J, the junction contained 6 bases not matched to a gene. The germline gives CDR1 MGHRA, CDR2 YSYEKL. This CDR3 comprises 13 residues. Method: immunoSEQ multiplex PCR; TCRdb's copy keeps in-frame clones and lacks some. The table lists 150,000 or so clones, 80% to 90% of them singletons, with roughly 1.5% in the top ten. The record originates from a study of cytomegalovirus exposure and HLA in healthy donors. Study-wide findings and caveats: Within the 100 to 150 validation repertoires, first-cohort TCR clusters tended to co-occur, according to a later analysis.

The V gene is TRBV4-1, the J gene TRBJ1-1; 8 bases agree with TRBD1. Sequenced sample: PBMCs. This TCR came from a woman aged 25 to 39 in good health and CMV-seronegative. The CDR3 loop reads CASSHPGQGKAFF. The DNA of the CDR3 is TGCGCCAGCAGCCATCCAGGACAGGGTAAAGCTTTCTTT.